These 17 T cell receptor beta chains were sequenced from one sample in a study of T cell repertoires in cytomegalovirus infection. No antigen is known for these receptors. TCRdb re-analysed the reads in MiXCR, keeping a single row per CDR3 protein. The sample contains about 770,000 distinct CDR3 sequences, 25% to 30% of which appear only once. Sequenced material: cultured CD8+ T cells from PBMCs, taken from culture after CMV antigen stimulation. The source of these receptors is a human donor in good health (CMV status not recorded). Some clones in this sample may be carry-over from other donors' samples.

The chain joins TRBV10-3 to TRBJ2-1; 16 bases are shared with TRBD2. This CDR3 region has 15 residues. J lost 9 bases, V lost 10 bases, and 9 bases had no gene match. Looked up from germline, CDR1 is ENHRY and CDR2 is SYGVKD. The CDR3 loop is CATWGTSGGAGEQFF. Written as DNA, the CDR3 is TGTGCCACCTGGGGGACTAGCGGGGGGGCGGGTGAGCAGTTCTTC.

This chain joins TRBV27 and TRBJ1-2, with D possibly TRBD1 on 5 matching bases. V lost 4 bases and J 6 bases, leaving 15 bases between the germline ends. Germline CDR1 MNHEY, CDR2 SMNVEV (reference sequence). This CDR3 is 14 amino acids long. CDR3 region: CASSWAGPEDGYTF. The CDR3 region has the DNA TGTGCCAGCAGTTGGGCGGGACCAGAGGATGGCTACACCTTC.

The V gene is TRBV15, the J gene TRBJ2-1; D gene ambiguous. Between the trimmed V and J ends, which lost 3 bases and 8 bases, there was a span of 8 bases. CDR1 is LNHNV and CDR2 is YYDKDF in the germline V gene (reference sequence). CDR3 length: 12 amino acids. CDR3 sequence: CATSSNIYEQFF. The CDR3 coding sequence is TGTGCCACCAGCAGCAACATCTATGAGCAGTTCTTC.

V usage is TRBV5-6 and J usage is TRBJ1-3; D is unclear. Germline-derived CDR1 and CDR2 are SGHDT and YYEEEE. V was pared by 0 bases and J by 0 bases, with 7 bases between. CDR3 length equals 15 residues. The CDR3 here is CASSLGAPSGNTIYF. In DNA, the CDR3 is TGTGCCAGCAGCTTGGGGGCCCCCTCTGGAAACACCATATATTTT.

This chain connects TRBV7-9 to TRBJ2-6; no definite D call. The CDR3 has 15 amino acids. The germline V gene encodes CDR1 SEHNR and CDR2 FQNEAQ (reference sequence). V dropped 0 bases and J dropped 0 bases, with 3 bases sitting between them. The CDR3 sequence: CASSLALSGANVLTF. The CDR3 coding sequence is TGTGCCAGCAGCTTAGCGCTCTCTGGGGCCAACGTCCTGACTTTC.

The rearrangement links TRBV7-2 to TRBJ1-3; TRBD1 is a possible D gene (6 bases). Trimming took 0 bases from V and 3 from J, leaving 12 bases between them. The CDR3 spans 16 residues. Germline-derived CDR1 and CDR2 are SGHTA and FQGNSA. The CDR3 DNA follows: TGTGCCAGCAGCTTAGCGGTACAGGGCCTTGGAAACACCATATATTTT. It encodes CASSLAVQGLGNTIYF.

The chain combines TRBV4-1 with TRBJ1-6; 9 bases align to TRBD1. This CDR3 is 15 amino acids long. V dropped 3 bases and J dropped 4; count of bases not matched to a gene: 1. Germline V gene lookup returns CDR1 MGHRA and CDR2 YSYEKL. The CDR3 region has the DNA TGCGCCAGCAGCCACGGACAGGGGTATAATTCACCCCTCCACTTT. Protein product: CASSHGQGYNSPLHF.

The chain joins TRBV7-9 to TRBJ1-4, with D possibly being TRBD1 (5 bases). Between the trimmed V and J ends, which lost 5 bases and 8 bases, there was a span of 18 bases. From germline, CDR1 is SEHNR and CDR2 FQNEAQ (reference sequence). This CDR3 is built from 15 residues. The CDR3 loop reads CASSRNSPWGEKLFF. In DNA, the CDR3 is TGTGCCAGCAGCCGAAACAGCCCTTGGGGGGAAAAACTGTTTTTT.

The chain joins TRBV29-1 to TRBJ1-2; 9 bases align to TRBD1. V lost 3 bases, J lost 1 base, and 6 bases stayed unmatched. The CDR3 length is 15 residues. Looked up from germline, CDR1 is SQVTM and CDR2 is ANQGSEA. The CDR3 spells CSVDSGDRVNYGYTF. The CDR3, as DNA: TGCAGCGTTGATTCTGGGGACAGGGTTAACTATGGCTACACCTTC.

In this sample, this clonotype turned up a few times. This chain joins TRBV27 and TRBJ2-4, with D hard to call. V was trimmed by 5 bases and J by 4 bases, leaving 15 bases between them. Looked up from germline, CDR1 is MNHEY and CDR2 is SMNVEV (reference sequence). There are 15 residues in the CDR3. DNA for the CDR3: TGTGCCAGCAGTCCGGCCGGGCAGGCTAAAAACATTCAGTACTTC. It encodes CASSPAGQAKNIQYF.

This clonotype was detected only a few times. The V gene is TRBV6-5, the J gene TRBJ2-1; D not certain. This CDR3 region has 13 residues. V was pared by 0 bases and J by 6 bases, with 6 bases between. Per the germline V gene, CDR1 is MNHEY and CDR2 is SVGAGI. The CDR3 coding sequence is TGTGCCAGCAGTTACTCAGTGAGCAATGAGCAGTTCTTC. It encodes CASSYSVSNEQFF.

The chain uses TRBV27 and TRBJ1-4; 8 nucleotides line up with TRBD1. CDR1 MNHEY and CDR2 SMNVEV come from the germline V gene (reference sequence). CDR3 length equals 14 residues. V shed 6 bases, J shed 3 bases, and the junction held 3 bases outside the gene matches. This CDR3 is CASSGTGPNEKLFF. Here the CDR3 DNA reads TGTGCCAGCAGCGGGACAGGCCCTAATGAAAAACTGTTTTTT.

This clonotype was counted a few times. The rearrangement joins TRBV7-4 to TRBJ2-7; either TRBD1 or TRBD2 may fit D (5 bases each). V lost 1 base, J lost 3 bases, and 10 bases lay in between. This CDR3 has 14 amino acids. Germline V gene data show CDR1 as SGHVT and CDR2 as SQSDAQ. Written as DNA, the CDR3 is TGTGCCAGCAGCTTAGTTGGGGACCTCTACGAGCAGTACTTC. Its protein product is CASSLVGDLYEQYF.

The sample holds a few counts of this clonotype. This chain uses TRBV24-1 with TRBJ2-5; 13 positions match TRBD2. The V and J ends lost 3 bases and 0 bases, in that order; junction bases with no gene match: 6. The germline V gene encodes CDR1 KGHDR and CDR2 SFDVKD. The CDR3 has 18 amino acids. The CDR3 sequence: CATSDGTSGAPYQETQYF. The CDR3 DNA reads TGTGCCACCAGTGATGGGACTAGCGGGGCCCCTTACCAAGAGACCCAGTACTTC.

The CDR3 loop is CASSTLRGGTHTRKTQYF. The CDR3 DNA follows: TGTGCCAGTAGTACCCTTAGGGGGGGGACTCACACACGGAAGACGCAGTATTTT. The genes are TRBV19 and TRBJ2-3, with D maybe TRBD2 (7 bases). Trimming stripped 4 bases from V and 9 bases from J, with 29 bases between. Germline CDR1 reads LNHDA; CDR2 reads SQIVND (reference sequence). There are 18 residues in the CDR3.

The chain couples TRBV19 to TRBJ1-5; D might be TRBD1 (5 bases). CDR1 and CDR2 (germline): LNHDA, SQIVND (reference sequence). V dropped 2 bases and J dropped 4 bases, with 12 bases sitting between them. The CDR3 is 15 amino acids. In DNA form, the CDR3 reads TGTGCCAGTAGTATACGAGGGGAGTTGAATCAGCCCCAGCATTTT. Its protein is CASSIRGELNQPQHF.

This clonotype has just one count. V is TRBV27 and J is TRBJ1-1; D gene ambiguous. This CDR3 comprises 14 residues. V was clipped by 4 bases and J by 4 bases, with 13 bases between them. Germline loops: CDR1 MNHEY, CDR2 SMNVEV (reference sequence). The CDR3 region has the DNA TGTGCCAGCAGTTGGAGCGGGTCGGCCACTGAAGCTTTCTTT. Protein: CASSWSGSATEAFF.